This TCR beta chain was sequenced during a study of molecular identifiers for immune sequencing clone quantification. Listed TCR primers and previously described methods were used for bulk TCR libraries. TCRdb processed the PCR reads anew with MiXCR; each CDR3 protein has one entry. The top ten clones hold around 0.78% of a sample with hundreds of thousands of distinct CDR3 sequences, around 25% of them seen once. As to this clonotype: A read error may be the cause here, since a much bigger clone is one base away.

This CDR3 comprises 13 residues. CDR1 is SGHRS and CDR2 is YFSETQ in the germline V gene. V lost 2 bases, J lost 3 bases, and 9 bases lay in between. The chain employs TRBV5-1 and TRBJ2-7, with D hard to call. The specimen sequenced was naive CD8+ T cells from blood, with Jurkat cell RNA spiked in. As to subset: FACS-sorted CD8+CD4-CCR7+CD45RA+ naive T cells. The origin of this receptor is a human donor in good health. Some libraries in this study had Jurkat cell RNA spiked in. The chain's CDR3 is CASSFTEHYEQYF. The CDR3 DNA sequence: TGCGCCAGCAGCTTTACGGAGCACTACGAGCAGTACTTC. Using reference TRBV5-1 and TRBJ2-7 for the parts outside the CDR3, the full variable domain is KAGVTQTPRYLIKTRGQQVTLSCSPISGHRSVSWYQQTPGQGLQFLFEYFSETQRNKGNFPGRFSGRQFSNSRSEMNVSTLELGDSALYLCASSFTEHYEQYFGPGTRLTVT.